This is a list of T cell receptor beta chains from one sample in a study of OX40 agonist ivuxolimab in advanced cancers. Using immunoSEQ multiplex PCR, the repertoire was profiled, and TCRdb retains in-frame clones only, with some absent. This table holds roughly 30,000 clones, 60% to 75% found once. This sample comprised CD4+ or CD8+ T cells sorted from blood, obtained in a trial of the OX40 agonist ivuxolimab. The receptors derive from an adult with an advanced solid tumor such as melanoma, head and neck, liver or kidney cancer. The CDR3 runs from the conserved cysteine through the conserved F or W. D genes are given only for firm matches. Size values are once, few and many counts, or a class for expanded clones, and some rows have none.

>NA|NA|TRBJ2-2|TRBV6-5
CASRDDGGELFF
TGTGCCAGCAGAGATGACGGCGGGGAGCTGTTTTTT
>NA|few|TRBJ1-2|TRBV9
CASSANGPYGYTF
TGTGCCAGCAGCGCAAATGGACCCTATGGCTACACCTTC
>NA|few|TRBJ2-4|TRBV2
CASLFLGGAYKNIQYF
TGTGCCAGCTTATTTTTGGGGGGGGCGTACAAAAACATTCAGTACTTC
>TRBD1|NA|TRBJ2-2|TRBV2
CASSENRGRGELFF
TGTGCCAGCAGTGAAAATAGGGGGCGCGGGGAGCTGTTTTTT
>TRBD2|NA|TRBJ2-2|TRBV28
CASRRTSGNGELFF
TGTGCCAGCAGACGGACTAGCGGGAACGGGGAGCTGTTTTTT
>TRBD1|once|TRBJ1-5|TRBV6-5
CASRPDRTSNQPQHF
TGTGCCAGCAGACCGGACAGGACTAGCAATCAGCCCCAGCATTTT
>TRBD2|NA|TRBJ2-5|TRBV7-6
CASSPLTASGQETQYF
TGTGCCAGCAGCCCCTTGACGGCTAGCGGCCAAGAGACCCAGTACTTC
>TRBD1|NA|TRBJ2-7|TRBV9
CASSVAAGTGGDEQYF
TGTGCCAGCAGCGTAGCTGCCGGGACAGGGGGCGACGAGCAGTACTTC
>NA|once|TRBJ2-1|TRBV2
CASRDPFWAHYNEQFF
TGTGCCAGCAGGGACCCCTTTTGGGCGCACTACAATGAGCAGTTCTTC
>NA|NA|TRBJ2-7|TRBV7-2
CASSLDTWMQYF
TGTGCCAGCAGCTTAGACACCTGGATGCAGTACTTC
>NA|NA|TRBJ1-1|TRBV30
CAWSVRQVNTEAFF
TGTGCCTGGAGTGTAAGGCAGGTAAACACTGAAGCTTTCTTT
>TRBD1|NA|TRBJ2-7|TRBV30
CAWNVGQGPYEQYF
TGTGCCTGGAATGTAGGACAGGGTCCATACGAGCAGTACTTC
>NA|NA|TRBJ2-1|TRBV29-1
CSVEGGGGRNEQFF
TGCAGCGTCGAGGGTGGGGGAGGAAGGAATGAGCAGTTCTTC
>NA|few|TRBJ1-5|TRBV12-5
CASGPQGNNQPQHF
TGTGCTAGTGGTCCGCAGGGGAACAATCAGCCCCAGCATTTT
>NA|NA|TRBJ2-5|TRBV30
CAWSVRIQETQYF
TGTGCCTGGAGTGTACGGATACAAGAGACCCAGTACTTC
>NA|NA|TRBJ2-7|TRBV2
CAITARDSNSYEQYF
TGTGCCATCACTGCCCGGGACTCCAACTCCTACGAGCAGTACTTC
>NA|once|TRBJ2-7|TRBV18
CASSPDISYEQYF
TGTGCCAGCTCACCTGACATCTCCTACGAGCAGTACTTC
>TRBD1|NA|TRBJ1-1|TRBV18
CASSPDRGHTEAFF
TGTGCCAGCTCACCGGACAGGGGGCACACTGAAGCTTTCTTT
>TRBD2|NA|TRBJ2-7|TRBV9
CASSPGGGYEQYF
TGTGCCAGCAGCCCCGGGGGGGGCTACGAGCAGTACTTC
>NA|NA|TRBJ1-2|TRBV19
CASSIRDRGYTF
TGTGCCAGTAGTATAAGGGACCGTGGCTACACCTTC
>TRBD1|NA|TRBJ2-6|TRBV5-8
CASRARFGQGALGANVLTF
TGTGCCAGCAGAGCCCGTTTCGGACAGGGGGCGCTAGGGGCCAACGTCCTGACTTTC
>TRBD1|NA|TRBJ2-1|TRBV5-5
CASSLIPDRYNEQFF
TGTGCCAGCAGCTTGATTCCGGACAGGTACAATGAGCAGTTCTTC
>TRBD1|NA|TRBJ2-2|TRBV19
CASSIGGGPAGELFF
TGTGCCAGTAGTATAGGAGGGGGCCCGGCCGGGGAGCTGTTTTTT
>NA|NA|TRBJ1-1|TRBV4-2
CASSQGQMNTEAFF
TGTGCCAGCAGCCAAGGGCAAATGAACACTGAAGCTTTCTTT
>TRBD1|NA|TRBJ2-7|TRBV5-1
CASSLPGQGVGEQYF
TGCGCCAGCAGCTTACCGGGACAGGGGGTAGGCGAGCAGTACTTC
>NA|NA|TRBJ1-1|TRBV10-1
CASRPGGAGDTEAFF
TGCGCCAGTCGGCCCGGGGGGGCGGGGGACACTGAAGCTTTCTTT
>TRBD2|NA|TRBJ2-3|TRBV12-5
CASGFKGLNTDTQYF
TGTGCTAGTGGATTCAAGGGACTAAACACAGATACGCAGTATTTT
>NA|NA|TRBJ1-1|TRBV2
CASSATGDTEAFF
TGTGCCAGCAGTGCGACGGGGGACACTGAAGCTTTCTTT
>NA|NA|TRBJ1-5|TRBV6-5
CASSYATGGNQPQHF
TGTGCCAGCAGTTACGCAACCGGGGGGAATCAGCCCCAGCATTTT